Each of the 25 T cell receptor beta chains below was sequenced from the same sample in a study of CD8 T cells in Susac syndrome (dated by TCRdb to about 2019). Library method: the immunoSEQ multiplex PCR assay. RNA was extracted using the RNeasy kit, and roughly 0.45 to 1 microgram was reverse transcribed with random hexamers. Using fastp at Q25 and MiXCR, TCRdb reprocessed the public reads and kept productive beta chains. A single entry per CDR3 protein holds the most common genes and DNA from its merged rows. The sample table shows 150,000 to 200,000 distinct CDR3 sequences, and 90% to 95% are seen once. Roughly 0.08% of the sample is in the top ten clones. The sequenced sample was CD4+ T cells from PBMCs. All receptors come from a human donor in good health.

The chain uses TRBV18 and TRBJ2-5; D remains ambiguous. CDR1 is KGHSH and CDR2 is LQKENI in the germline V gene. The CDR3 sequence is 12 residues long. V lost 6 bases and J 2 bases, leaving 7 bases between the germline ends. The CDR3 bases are TGTGCCAGCTCTCCGAGACAAGAGACCCAGTACTTC. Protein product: CASSPRQETQYF.

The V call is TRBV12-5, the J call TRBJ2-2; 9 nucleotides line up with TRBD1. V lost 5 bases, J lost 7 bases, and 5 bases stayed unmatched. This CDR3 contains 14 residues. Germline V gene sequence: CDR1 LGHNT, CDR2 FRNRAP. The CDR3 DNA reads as TGTGCTAGTGGTACCGGACAGGGGTTCGGGGAGCTGTTTTTT. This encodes CASGTGQGFGELFF.

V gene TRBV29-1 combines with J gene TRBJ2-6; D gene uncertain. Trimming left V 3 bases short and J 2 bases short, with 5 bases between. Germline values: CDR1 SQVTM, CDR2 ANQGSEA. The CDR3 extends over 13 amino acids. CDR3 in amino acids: CSVDKTGANVLTF. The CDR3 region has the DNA TGCAGCGTTGATAAAACTGGGGCCAACGTCCTGACTTTC.

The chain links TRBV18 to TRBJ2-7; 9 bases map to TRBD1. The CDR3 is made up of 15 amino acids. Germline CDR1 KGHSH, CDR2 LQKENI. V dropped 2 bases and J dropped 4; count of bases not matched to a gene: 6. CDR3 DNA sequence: TGTGCCAGCTCACCAGGGACAGGGTTATATTACGAGCAGTACTTC. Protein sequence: CASSPGTGLYYEQYF.

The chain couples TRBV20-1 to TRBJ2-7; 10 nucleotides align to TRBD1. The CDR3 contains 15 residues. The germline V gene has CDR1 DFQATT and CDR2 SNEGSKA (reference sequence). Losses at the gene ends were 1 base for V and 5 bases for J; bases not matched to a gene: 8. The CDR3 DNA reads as TGCAGTGCTAGAGTAACGACCGGGACAGGGGACGAGCAGTACTTC. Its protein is CSARVTTGTGDEQYF.

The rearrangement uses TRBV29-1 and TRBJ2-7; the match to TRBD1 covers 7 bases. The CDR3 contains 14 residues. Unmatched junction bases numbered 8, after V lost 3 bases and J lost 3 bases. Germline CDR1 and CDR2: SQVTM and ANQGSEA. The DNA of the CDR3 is TGCAGCGTTGAGCCGAGACAGGGTTACTACGAGCAGTACTTC. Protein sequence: CSVEPRQGYYEQYF.

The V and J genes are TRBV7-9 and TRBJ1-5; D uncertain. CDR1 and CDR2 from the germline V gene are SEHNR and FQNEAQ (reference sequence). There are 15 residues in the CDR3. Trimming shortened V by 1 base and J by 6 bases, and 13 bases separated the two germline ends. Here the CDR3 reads CASSLDQNSAQPQHF. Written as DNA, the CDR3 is TGTGCCAGCAGCTTAGATCAAAACAGTGCTCAGCCCCAGCATTTT.

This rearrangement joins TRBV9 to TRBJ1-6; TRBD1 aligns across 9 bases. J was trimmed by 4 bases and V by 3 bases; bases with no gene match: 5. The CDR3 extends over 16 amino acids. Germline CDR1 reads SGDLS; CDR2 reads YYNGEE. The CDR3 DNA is TGTGCCAGCAGCGAGGGACAGGGCAGGTATAATTCACCCCTCCACTTT. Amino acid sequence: CASSEGQGRYNSPLHF.

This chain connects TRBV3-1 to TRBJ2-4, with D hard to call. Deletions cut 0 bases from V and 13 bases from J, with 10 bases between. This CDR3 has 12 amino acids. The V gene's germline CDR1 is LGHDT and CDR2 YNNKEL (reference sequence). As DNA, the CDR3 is TGTGCCAGCAGCCAAGAAGGCAGGCTACAGTACTTC. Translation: CASSQEGRLQYF.

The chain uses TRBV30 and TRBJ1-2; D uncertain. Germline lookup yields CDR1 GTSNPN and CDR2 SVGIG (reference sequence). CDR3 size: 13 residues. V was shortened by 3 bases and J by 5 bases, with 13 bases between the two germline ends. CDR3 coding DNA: TGTGCCTGGAGAGTGGACGGAGGGTATGGCTACACCTTC. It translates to CAWRVDGGYGYTF.

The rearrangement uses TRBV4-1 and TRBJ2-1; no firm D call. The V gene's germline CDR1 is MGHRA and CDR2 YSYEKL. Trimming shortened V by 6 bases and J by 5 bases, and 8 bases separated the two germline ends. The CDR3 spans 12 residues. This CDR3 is CASSRLNNEQFF. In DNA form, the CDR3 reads TGCGCCAGCAGTCGACTGAACAATGAGCAGTTCTTC.

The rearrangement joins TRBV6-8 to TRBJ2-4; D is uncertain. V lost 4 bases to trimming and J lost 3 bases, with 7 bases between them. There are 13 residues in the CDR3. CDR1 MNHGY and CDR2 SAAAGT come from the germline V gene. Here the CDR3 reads CASSFHLKNIQYF. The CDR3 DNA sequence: TGTGCCAGCAGTTTCCATCTCAAAAACATTCAGTACTTC.

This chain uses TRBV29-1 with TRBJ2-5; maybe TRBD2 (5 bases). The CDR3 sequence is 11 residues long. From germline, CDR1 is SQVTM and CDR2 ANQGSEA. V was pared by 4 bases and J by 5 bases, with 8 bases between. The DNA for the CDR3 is TGCAGCGTTGCCACGGGGGAGACCCAGTACTTC. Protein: CSVATGETQYF.

This CDR3 reads CASTSPQGGETQYF. CDR3 DNA sequence: TGTGCCAGCACCTCCCCACAGGGCGGCGAGACCCAGTACTTC. This rearrangement joins TRBV28 to TRBJ2-5, with D perhaps matching TRBD1 (6 bases). Looked up from germline, CDR1 is MDHEN and CDR2 is SYDVKM. The CDR3 is 14 amino acids. V lost 7 bases and J 5 bases, leaving 17 bases between the germline ends. Looking up the rest from reference TRBV28 and TRBJ2-5 gives the full variable domain: DVKVTQSSRYLVKRTGEKVFLECVQDMDHENMFWYRQDPGLGLRLIYFSYDVKMKEKGDIPEGYSVSREKKERFSLILESASTNQTSMYLCASTSPQGGETQYFGPGTRLLVL.

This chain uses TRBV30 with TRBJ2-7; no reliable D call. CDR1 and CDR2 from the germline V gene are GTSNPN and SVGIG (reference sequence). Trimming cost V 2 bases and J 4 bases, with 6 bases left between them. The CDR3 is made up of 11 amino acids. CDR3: CAWSSGYEQYF. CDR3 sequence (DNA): TGTGCCTGGAGTTCCGGGTACGAGCAGTACTTC.

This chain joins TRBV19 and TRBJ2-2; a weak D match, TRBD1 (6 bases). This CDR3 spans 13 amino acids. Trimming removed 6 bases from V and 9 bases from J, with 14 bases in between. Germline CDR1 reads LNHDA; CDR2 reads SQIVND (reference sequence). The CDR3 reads CASSVLDSRELFF. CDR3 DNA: TGTGCCAGTAGCGTACTGGACAGCCGGGAGCTGTTTTTT.

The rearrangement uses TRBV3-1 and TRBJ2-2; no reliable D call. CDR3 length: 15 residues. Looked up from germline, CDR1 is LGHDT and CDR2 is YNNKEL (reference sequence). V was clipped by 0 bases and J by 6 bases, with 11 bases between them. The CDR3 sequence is CASSQDFGIPGELFF. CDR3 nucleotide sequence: TGTGCCAGCAGCCAAGATTTCGGCATTCCCGGGGAGCTGTTTTTT.

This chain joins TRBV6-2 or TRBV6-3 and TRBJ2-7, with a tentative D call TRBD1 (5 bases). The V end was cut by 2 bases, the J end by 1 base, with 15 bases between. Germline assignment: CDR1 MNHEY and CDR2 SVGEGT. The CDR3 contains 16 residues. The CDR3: CASSYANRRVSYEQYF. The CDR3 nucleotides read TGTGCCAGCAGTTACGCGAACAGGAGAGTTTCCTACGAGCAGTACTTC.

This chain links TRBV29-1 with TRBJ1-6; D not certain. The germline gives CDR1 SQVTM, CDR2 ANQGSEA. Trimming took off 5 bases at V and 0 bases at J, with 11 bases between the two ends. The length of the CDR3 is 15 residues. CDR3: CSVRTGSSYNSPLHF. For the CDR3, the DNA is TGCAGCGTTCGGACGGGCAGCTCCTATAATTCACCCCTCCACTTT.

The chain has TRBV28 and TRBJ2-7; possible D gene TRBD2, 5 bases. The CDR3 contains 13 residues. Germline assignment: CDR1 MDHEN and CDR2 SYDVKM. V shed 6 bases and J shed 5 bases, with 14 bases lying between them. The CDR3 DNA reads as TGTGCCAGCAGGGGTAGCGTAGGCCACGAGCAGTACTTC. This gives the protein CASRGSVGHEQYF.

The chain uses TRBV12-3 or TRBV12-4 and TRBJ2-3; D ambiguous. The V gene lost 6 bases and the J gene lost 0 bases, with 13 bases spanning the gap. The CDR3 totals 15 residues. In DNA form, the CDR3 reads TGTGCCAGCAGCCTGACGGATGGAAGCACAGATACGCAGTATTTT. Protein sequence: CASSLTDGSTDTQYF.

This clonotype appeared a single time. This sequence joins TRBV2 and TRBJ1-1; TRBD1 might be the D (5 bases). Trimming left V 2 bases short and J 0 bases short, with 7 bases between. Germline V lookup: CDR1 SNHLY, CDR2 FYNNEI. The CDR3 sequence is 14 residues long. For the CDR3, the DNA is TGTGCCAGCAGTGAACGACAGATGAACACTGAAGCTTTCTTT. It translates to CASSERQMNTEAFF.

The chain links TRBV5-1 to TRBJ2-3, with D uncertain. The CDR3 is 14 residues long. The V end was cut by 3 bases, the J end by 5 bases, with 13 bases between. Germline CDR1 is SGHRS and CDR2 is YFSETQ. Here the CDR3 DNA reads TGCGCCAGCAGCTCTTTAGGGTCTGAAGATACGCAGTATTTT. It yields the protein CASSSLGSEDTQYF.

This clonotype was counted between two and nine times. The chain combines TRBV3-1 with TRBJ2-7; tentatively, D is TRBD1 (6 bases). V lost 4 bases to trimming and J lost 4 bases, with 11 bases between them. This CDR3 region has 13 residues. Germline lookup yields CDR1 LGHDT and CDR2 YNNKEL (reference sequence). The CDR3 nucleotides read TGTGCCAGCAGCCCCGGACAGAGGTACGAGCAGTACTTC. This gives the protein CASSPGQRYEQYF.

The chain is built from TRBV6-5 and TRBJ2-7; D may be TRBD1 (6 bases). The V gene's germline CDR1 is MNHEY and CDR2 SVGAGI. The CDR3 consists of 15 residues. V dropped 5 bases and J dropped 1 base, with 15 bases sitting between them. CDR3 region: CASSQRTARSYEQYF. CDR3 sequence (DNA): TGTGCCAGCAGTCAGAGGACAGCACGTTCCTACGAGCAGTACTTC.